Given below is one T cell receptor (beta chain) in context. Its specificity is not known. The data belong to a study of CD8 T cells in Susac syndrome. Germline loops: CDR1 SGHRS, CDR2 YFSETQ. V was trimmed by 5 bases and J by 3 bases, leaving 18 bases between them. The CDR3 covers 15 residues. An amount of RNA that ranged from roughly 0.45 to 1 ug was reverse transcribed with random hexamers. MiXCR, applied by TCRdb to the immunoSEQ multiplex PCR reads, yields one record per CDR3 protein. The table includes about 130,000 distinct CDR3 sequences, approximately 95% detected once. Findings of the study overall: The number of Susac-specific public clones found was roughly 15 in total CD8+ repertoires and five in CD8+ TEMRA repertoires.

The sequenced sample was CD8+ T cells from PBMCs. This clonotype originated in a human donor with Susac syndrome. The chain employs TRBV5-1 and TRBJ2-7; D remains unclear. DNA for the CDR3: TGCGCCAGCAGACCACAATTCCACTTGGGCTACGAGCAGTACTTC. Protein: CASRPQFHLGYEQYF.